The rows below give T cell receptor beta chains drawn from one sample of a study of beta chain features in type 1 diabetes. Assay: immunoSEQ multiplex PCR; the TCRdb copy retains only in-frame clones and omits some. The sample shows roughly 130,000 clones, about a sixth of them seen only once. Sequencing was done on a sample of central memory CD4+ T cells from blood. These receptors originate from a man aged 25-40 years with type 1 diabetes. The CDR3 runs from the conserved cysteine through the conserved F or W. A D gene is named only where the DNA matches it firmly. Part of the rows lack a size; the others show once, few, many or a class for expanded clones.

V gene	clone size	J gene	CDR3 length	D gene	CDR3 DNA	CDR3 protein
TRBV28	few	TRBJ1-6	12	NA	TGTGCCAGCAGGGCAGCGCACTTACCCCTCCACTTT	CASRAAHLPLHF
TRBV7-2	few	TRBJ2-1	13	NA	TGTGCCAGCAGCTCCCACAGCTACAATGAGCAGTTCTTC	CASSSHSYNEQFF
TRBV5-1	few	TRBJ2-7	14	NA	TGCGCCAGCAGCTTGGCGGTTGGCACCTACGAGCAGTACTTC	CASSLAVGTYEQYF
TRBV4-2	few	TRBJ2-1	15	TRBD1	TGTGCCAGCAGCCAAACAGGGGGGCTCGTCCATGAGCAGTTCTTC	CASSQTGGLVHEQFF
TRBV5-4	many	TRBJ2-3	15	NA	TGTGCCAGCAGCTTGGTAACAGTTTACACAGATACGCAGTATTTT	CASSLVTVYTDTQYF
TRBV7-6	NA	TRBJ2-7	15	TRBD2	TGTGCCAGCAGCCCGCGGACTAGCGGGGGGTACGAGCAGTACTTC	CASSPRTSGGYEQYF
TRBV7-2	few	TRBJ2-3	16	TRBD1	TGTGCCAGCAGCTTAGGAACAGGGGCGTACACAGATACGCAGTATTTT	CASSLGTGAYTDTQYF
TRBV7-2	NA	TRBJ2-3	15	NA	TGTGCCAGCAGCTTTATAGGGGGGACCACAGATACGCAGTATTTT	CASSFIGGTTDTQYF
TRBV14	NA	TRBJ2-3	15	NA	TGTGCCAGCAGCCAGGGCGGACTGTCTTCCGATACGCAGTATTTT	CASSQGGLSSDTQYF
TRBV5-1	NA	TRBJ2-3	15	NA	TGCGCCAGCAGCTTCCAACCTGGGGGCACAGATACGCAGTATTTT	CASSFQPGGTDTQYF
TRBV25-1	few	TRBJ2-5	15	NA	TGTGCCAGCAGTGAACCGGGCAGCCGCCAAGAGACCCAGTACTTC	CASSEPGSRQETQYF
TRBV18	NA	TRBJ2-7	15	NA	TGTGCCAGCTCCGAAGGGGCAGGGAATGCCTACGAGCAGTACTTC	CASSEGAGNAYEQYF
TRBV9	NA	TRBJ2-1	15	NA	TGTGCCAGCAGCGTAGACGGGACACGGTACAATGAGCAGTTCTTC	CASSVDGTRYNEQFF
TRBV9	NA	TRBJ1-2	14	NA	TGTGCCAGCAGAGTAGTTTCAGAAGCTCATGGCTACACCTTC	CASRVVSEAHGYTF
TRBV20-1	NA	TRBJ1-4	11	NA	TGCAGTGTCTTCCGAGATGAAAAACTGTTTTTT	CSVFRDEKLFF
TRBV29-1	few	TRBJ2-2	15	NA	TGCAGCGTGGCCGGGCAGGCCATAAACACCGGGGAGCTGTTTTTT	CSVAGQAINTGELFF
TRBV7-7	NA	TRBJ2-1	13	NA	TGTGCTAGCAGCTTAGCGCGTTACAATGAGCAGTTCTTC	CASSLARYNEQFF
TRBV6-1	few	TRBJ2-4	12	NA	TGTGCCAGCAGAAGGGGTATAGACATTCAGTACTTC	CASRRGIDIQYF
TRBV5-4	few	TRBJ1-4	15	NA	TGTGCCAGCAGCCTCGACGGACTAAGAGAGGAAAAACTGTTTTTT	CASSLDGLREEKLFF
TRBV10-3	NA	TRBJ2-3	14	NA	TGTGCCATCAGTGAAGGGCAGTACACAGATACGCAGTATTTT	CAISEGQYTDTQYF
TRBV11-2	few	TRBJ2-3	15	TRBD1	TGTGCCAGCAGCTTGGGGACAGGATACACAGATACGCAGTATTTT	CASSLGTGYTDTQYF
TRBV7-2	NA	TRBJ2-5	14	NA	TGTGCCAGCAGCTTAAATACGGGGGCCGAGACCCAGTACTTC	CASSLNTGAETQYF
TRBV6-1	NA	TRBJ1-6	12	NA	TGTGCCAGCAGCCGGTGTGGGGCACCCCTCCACTTT	CASSRCGAPLHF
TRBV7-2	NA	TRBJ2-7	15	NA	TGTGCCAGCAGCTTAGAGGCGCTTCTGGGGAGCGAGCAGTACTTC	CASSLEALLGSEQYF
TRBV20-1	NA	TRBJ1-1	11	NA	TGCAGTGCCGGGGGGGCCACTGAAGCTTTCTTT	CSAGGATEAFF
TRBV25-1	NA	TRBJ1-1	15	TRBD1	TGTGCCAGCAGTGAGCACCGACAGGGTCTCCAAGGGGCTTTCTTT	CASSEHRQGLQGAFF
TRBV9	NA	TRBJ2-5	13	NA	TGTGCCAGCAGCGTAGGTAGTGAAGAGACCCAGTACTTC	CASSVGSEETQYF
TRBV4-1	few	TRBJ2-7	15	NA	TGCGCCAGCAGCCCGCGACAGGTCATTGACCACGAGCAGTACTTC	CASSPRQVIDHEQYF
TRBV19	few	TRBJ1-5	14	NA	TGTGCCAGTAGTCATGGATTCGGCAATCAGCCCCAGCATTTT	CASSHGFGNQPQHF
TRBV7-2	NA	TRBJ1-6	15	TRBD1	TGTGCCAGCAACGATCCCGGGACAGGGTATTCACCCCTCCACTTT	CASNDPGTGYSPLHF
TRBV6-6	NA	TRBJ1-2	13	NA	TGTGCCAGCAGCCCGGACGGAAACTATGGCTACACCTTC	CASSPDGNYGYTF
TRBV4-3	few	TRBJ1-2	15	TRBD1	TGCGCCAGCAGCCAAGCCCGGACAGGGAACTATGGCTACACCTTC	CASSQARTGNYGYTF
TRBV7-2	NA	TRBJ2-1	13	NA	TGTGCCAGCAGCTTAACCACCGACAATGAGCAGTTCTTC	CASSLTTDNEQFF
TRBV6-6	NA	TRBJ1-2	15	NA	TGTGCCAGCAGTTACTCGAGGGACGGCAACTATGGCTACACCTTC	CASSYSRDGNYGYTF
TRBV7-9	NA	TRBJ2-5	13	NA	TGTGCCAGCAGCACAAGACAGCAAGAGACCCAGTACTTC	CASSTRQQETQYF
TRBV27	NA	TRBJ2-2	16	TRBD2	TGTGCCAGCAGCCTCGCCGGGACTAGCGGGGGCGGGGAGCTGTTTTTT	CASSLAGTSGGGELFF
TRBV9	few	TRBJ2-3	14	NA	TGTGCCAGCAGCGCACAGGAAAGCACAGATACGCAGTATTTT	CASSAQESTDTQYF
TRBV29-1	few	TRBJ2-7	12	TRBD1	TGCAGCGCCTGGGACAGCATCTACGAGCAGTACTTC	CSAWDSIYEQYF
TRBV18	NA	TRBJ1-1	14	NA	TGTGCCAGCTCCCCGGGACATGGGAACACTGAAGCTTTCTTT	CASSPGHGNTEAFF
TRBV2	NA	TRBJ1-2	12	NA	TGTGCCAGCAGTGAAAACGGGGATGGCTACACCTTC	CASSENGDGYTF
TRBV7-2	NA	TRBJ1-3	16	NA	TGTGCCAGCAGCCTAGATCTCCTGCTCTCTGGAAACACCATATATTTT	CASSLDLLLSGNTIYF
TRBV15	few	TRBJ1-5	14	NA	TGTGCCACCAGCAGAGAGGCAGCTAATCAGCCCCAGCATTTT	CATSREAANQPQHF
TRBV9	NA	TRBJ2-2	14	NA	TGTGCCAGCAGCAATCTGGCGAACACCGGGGAGCTGTTTTTT	CASSNLANTGELFF
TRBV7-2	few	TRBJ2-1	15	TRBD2	TGTGCCAGCAGCTTAGTCCTAGCGGGGGGACATGAGCAGTTCTTC	CASSLVLAGGHEQFF
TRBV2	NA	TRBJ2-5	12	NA	TGTGCCAGCAGTGAACTGCAAGAGACCCAGTACTTC	CASSELQETQYF
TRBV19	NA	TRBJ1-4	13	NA	TGTGCCAGTAGTATAAGAGACCCTGAAAAACTGTTTTTT	CASSIRDPEKLFF
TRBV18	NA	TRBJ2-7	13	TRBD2	TGTGCCAGCTCGGGGGGAGGGGAGTACGAGCAGTACTTC	CASSGGGEYEQYF
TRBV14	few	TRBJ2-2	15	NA	TGTGCCAGCAGCCAAGATTGGCGGGGAGCCGGGGAGCTGTTTTTT	CASSQDWRGAGELFF
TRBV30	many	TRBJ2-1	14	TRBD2	TGTGCCTGGAGCCCGAGCGGGGCCTACAATGAGCAGTTCTTC	CAWSPSGAYNEQFF
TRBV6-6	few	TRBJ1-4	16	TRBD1	TGTGCCAGCAGCTTAAATAGGGACAGGGGGCTGCGGAAACTGTTTTTT	CASSLNRDRGLRKLFF
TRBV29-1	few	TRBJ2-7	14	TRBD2	TGCAGCGTCCTAGGGGAGGGAGTTCCGAACGAGCAGTACTTC	CSVLGEGVPNEQYF
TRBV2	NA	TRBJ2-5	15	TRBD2	TGTGCCAGCAGTGAGCGGCGGGGGGACCGAGAGACCCAGTACTTC	CASSERRGDRETQYF
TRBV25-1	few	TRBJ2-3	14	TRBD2	TGTGCCAGCACACGCGGGGGGGCCCCAGATACGCAGTATTTT	CASTRGGAPDTQYF
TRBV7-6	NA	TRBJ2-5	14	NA	TGTGCCAGCAGCTTACAAGGAACCCAAGAGACCCAGTACTTC	CASSLQGTQETQYF